A single T cell receptor beta chain is shown here with its context. Its target is not known. The data originate from a study of cytomegalovirus exposure and HLA in healthy donors. Per the germline V gene, CDR1 is MGHRA and CDR2 is YSYEKL. V was clipped by 0 bases and J by 0 bases; unmatched bases: 8. The CDR3 loop spans 18 amino acids. The PCR contained 60 Vbeta and 13 Jbeta primers. Original data processing: Later, an analysis found tens of millions of unique TCR beta chains, and 8.5 million to 14 million of these were shared. Repertoires were generated with immunoSEQ multiplex PCR, while TCRdb's copy carries only in-frame clones and drops some. Clone size and V and J calls were adopted from that table, with D and trimming inferred from the DNA. The repertoire holds about 200,000 clones, with 83% as singletons. Findings and caveats of the study: In the analysis, some V segments, TRBV6-2 and TRBV6-3 included, were excluded as indistinguishable. V- and J-gene trimming in TCR beta was tied to a missense DCLRE1C variant by an analysis performed later.

The chain recombines TRBV4-1 with TRBJ1-3, with TRBD1 identical over 7 bases. The sequenced sample consisted of PBMCs. The sequence came from a girl aged 10-17 years in good health and CMV-seronegative. The CDR3 is CASSQDRARDSSGNTIYF. The CDR3 DNA sequence: TGCGCCAGCAGCCAAGACCGCGCGCGGGACAGCTCTGGAAACACCATATATTTT.